What follows is one T cell receptor beta chain and its context. The antigen is not known. PCR involved 60 Vbeta and 13 Jbeta primers. Method: immunoSEQ multiplex PCR; TCRdb's copy keeps in-frame clones and lacks some. The table records 100,000 to 150,000 clones, around 76% of them present only once. This specimen comes from a study of cytomegalovirus exposure and HLA in healthy donors. Study-level findings and limits: As a later analysis showed, a missense DCLRE1C variant was linked to trimming of TCR beta V- and J-genes. In a later analysis, 16,951 TCR beta sequences were associated with HLA alleles at 0.05 false discovery rate. There were some public TCRs occurring in many donors, but most TCR sequences were rare. In a later analysis, across HLA loci, associated TCR counts were highest for DRB1, lowest for HLA-C.

This CDR3 region has 16 residues. From germline, CDR1 is MDHEN and CDR2 SYDVKM. V gave up 5 bases and J gave up 7 bases; unmatched junction bases: 9. The TCR was taken from a woman aged 50 to 65 in good health and CMV-seronegative. The sequenced sample consisted of PBMCs. V usage is TRBV28 and J usage is TRBJ2-1, with 12 nucleotides matching TRBD2. The CDR3 is CASSGLLAGGRNEQFF. DNA for the CDR3: TGTGCCAGCAGTGGTCTTCTAGCGGGAGGGAGGAATGAGCAGTTCTTC.